This T cell receptor beta chain was captured by sequencing in a study of T-cell reconstitution after alpha-beta-depleted transplantation in children. Library preparation (for TCRbeta) was performed with unique molecular identifiers. One entry per CDR3 protein, called by TCRdb with MiXCR from the PCR reads. The data contain roughly 120,000 distinct CDR3 sequences, 20% to 25% of them singletons. Overall study results and limits: Some patients' high day-60 TCRbeta diversity was traced to surviving recipient T cells and thymic progenitors. Diversity and T-cell counts at one year after transplant derived mostly from new T cells. By about two months after transplant, alpha-beta T cells reportedly arose from several hundred graft clones that had expanded.

Of note for this clonotype: Its matching antigen is unknown.

The length of the CDR3 is 13 residues. The ends were cut back, 3 bases at V and 1 base at J, with 9 bases in the middle. The germline V gene encodes CDR1 DFQATT and CDR2 SNEGSKA (reference sequence). J is TRBJ2-5 and V is TRBV20-1, with D tentatively TRBD2 (6 bases). The specimen was PBMCs, mostly from graft donor cells, collected 180 days after TCRalphabeta/CD19-depleted stem cell transplant. This sequence was found in a male patient aged 2-15 years who had a stem cell transplant for chronic granulomatous disease, so the T cells may come from the graft donor. The CDR3 sequence: CSARGGAQETQYF. CDR3 in DNA: TGCAGTGCTAGGGGCGGGGCCCAAGAGACCCAGTACTTC.